The source of this T cell receptor beta chain is a study of identical twins. General study results and limits: Cord blood beta clonotypes that were abundant carried fewer insertions, and memory repertoires showed no such trend. Twins' excess sharing was less marked for out-of-frame beta sequences.

This clonotype was counted between two and nine times. The antigen is undetermined. Only healthy Caucasians were enrolled as donors. Unique molecular identifiers were present on the cDNA, and a universal primer site came from template switching. One entry per CDR3 protein results from TCRdb running MiXCR on the 5' RACE reads. Seen here are approximately 700,000 distinct CDR3 sequences, roughly 6.2% observed once, and the top ten hold 1.5% to 2%. The material sequenced was naive T cells sorted from blood. The clonotype comes from a man between 18 and 29 years old in good health.

CDR3 bases: TGTGCCAGCAGCTTATCACGCGCAGGCACCTACGAGCAGTACGTC. Its protein is CASSLSRAGTYEQYV. The chain links TRBV7-9 to TRBJ2-7; D unresolved. CDR3 size: 15 residues. Germline lookup yields CDR1 SEHNR and CDR2 FQNEAQ (reference sequence). Trimming cost V 2 bases and J 2 bases, with 13 bases left between them.